The TCR beta chain under discussion was sequenced for a study of blood T cell repertoires in COVID-19. Study as a whole: Sample material is recorded as cDNA or gDNA derived from T cells, B-cell-depleted T cells, or PBMCs.

The CDR3 spans 17 residues. Trimming left V 6 bases short and J 0 bases short, with 18 bases between. CDR1 is MNHEY and CDR2 is SVGEGT in the germline V gene. In its sample, this clone was seen a few times. Original handling: Using reference gene primer amplification, nucleated cell counts were estimated. The method was immunoSEQ multiplex PCR; TCRdb's version includes in-frame clones alone and lacks a portion of them. Clone size and the V and J calls come from that table; the DNA yielded D and trimming. The profile shows approximately 260,000 clones, 70% to 90% of them singletons. The sample comprised peripheral blood. The receptor was isolated from a woman aged 70-85 years with acute or convalescent COVID-19. The chain is built from TRBV6-2 or TRBV6-3 and TRBJ1-5; D might be TRBD1 (5 bases). The CDR3 bases are TGTGCCAGCAGCTCCCCGACAGAACGTTATAGCAATCAGCCCCAGCATTTT. As protein: CASSSPTERYSNQPQHF.